This T cell receptor beta chain was identified during a study of early T cells in non-severe SARS-CoV-2 infection. Study in general: The authors sequenced bulk RNA from unsorted whole blood, leaving chains unpaired.

V was pared by 3 bases and J by 4 bases, with 3 bases of the junction left unmatched. The CDR3 is 15 amino acids. CDR1 is MNHEY, CDR2 SVGEGT, per germline. Each cDNA molecule carried a unique molecular identifier. TCRdb reanalysed the 5' RACE reads using MiXCR and keeps one entry per CDR3 protein. The table shows some 78,000 distinct CDR3 sequences, with 13% occurring only once. This clonotype was seen repeatedly, ten times or more. The target antigen is unknown. Study-wide results and caveats: VDJdb matches were skewed toward anti-spike CD8 T cell responses.

Source material: whole blood. V and J are TRBV6-2 or TRBV6-3 and TRBJ2-1, with TRBD2 identical over 10 bases. The clonotype was recovered from an adult who was a healthcare worker with PCR-confirmed SARS-CoV-2 infection or an uninfected control (not recorded which). The CDR3 nucleotides read TGTGCCAGCAGTTATTTAGCGGGGGGTTACAATGAGCAGTTCTTC. Protein: CASSYLAGGYNEQFF.